Below are 21 T cell receptor beta chains sequenced from a single sample in a study of CD8 T cells in ankylosing spondylitis. General study points: Seemingly distinctive of ankylosing spondylitis blood was a TCR beta motif formed by eight highly homologous variants.

These receptors have no identified antigens. TCRdb fed the 5' RACE reads into MiXCR, producing one record per CDR3 protein. The sample lists about 420,000 distinct CDR3 sequences; approximately 20% were seen once. The specimen sequenced was blood, either unsorted or a sorted T cell fraction (not recorded which). The receptors derive from a male donor with ankylosing spondylitis.

V gene TRBV4-3 combines with J gene TRBJ2-2; D is ambiguous. The CDR3 spans 14 residues. Germline CDR1 and CDR2: LGHNA and YSLEER. Trimming removed 0 bases at V and 5 bases at J, with 7 bases between. The CDR3 region has the DNA TGCGCCAGCAGCCAAGATCGGGTGACCGGGGAGCTGTTTTTT. Its translation: CASSQDRVTGELFF.

The V call is TRBV20-1, the J call TRBJ2-1; 9 nucleotides align to TRBD1. The CDR3 sequence is 16 residues long. The V segment lost 0 bases and the J segment 6 bases; nucleotides outside the gene matches: 9. CDR1 and CDR2 (germline): DFQATT, SNEGSKA (reference sequence). Here the CDR3 reads CSARDTPGQGFNEQFF. For the CDR3, the DNA is TGCAGTGCTAGAGACACCCCGGGACAGGGATTCAATGAGCAGTTCTTC.

This clonotype came up many times. The chain carries TRBV5-1 and TRBJ2-2; 7 positions match TRBD1. The V segment lost 6 bases and the J segment 1 base; nucleotides outside the gene matches: 6. The length of the CDR3 is 15 residues. The germline V gene encodes CDR1 SGHRS and CDR2 YFSETQ. The CDR3 region is CASILGTVNTGELFF. The CDR3 nucleotides are TGCGCCAGCATACTCGGGACAGTGAACACCGGGGAGCTGTTTTTT.

The chain joins TRBV28 to TRBJ2-1; the D gene is possibly TRBD2 (6 bases). Germline values: CDR1 MDHEN, CDR2 SYDVKM. Trimming stripped 3 bases from V and 15 bases from J, with 24 bases between. The CDR3 length is 15 residues. CDR3 sequence reads: CASSFGRASASEGFF. The CDR3 DNA sequence: TGTGCCAGCAGTTTTGGCCGAGCTAGCGCCTCCGAGGGGTTCTTC.

The gene calls are TRBV6-2 or TRBV6-3 and TRBJ2-7, with D perhaps matching TRBD2 (6 bases). Germline lookup yields CDR1 MNHEY and CDR2 SVGEGT. The CDR3 has 16 residues. V dropped 0 bases and J dropped 4 bases, with 16 bases sitting between them. CDR3 protein: CASSYSLPGLTYEQYF. The CDR3 DNA follows: TGTGCCAGCAGTTACTCCCTGCCGGGACTTACTTACGAGCAGTACTTC.

This chain links TRBV5-8 with TRBJ2-5; 10 positions agree with TRBD2. Losses at the gene ends were 3 bases for V and 2 bases for J; bases not matched to a gene: 4. Looked up from germline, CDR1 is SGHTS and CDR2 is YDEGEE. The CDR3 has 15 residues. The CDR3 DNA is TGTGCCAGCAGCTCCGGGACTAGCGTACAAGAGACCCAGTACTTC. The encoded protein is CASSSGTSVQETQYF.

The chain carries TRBV11-2 and TRBJ2-1, with 8 positions matching TRBD2. The V gene end was trimmed by 3 bases and the J gene end by 0 bases; junction bases not matched to a gene: 7. The CDR3 consists of 17 residues. Germline V CDR1 and CDR2: SGHAT, FQNNGV. The CDR3 sequence: CASSLRAGAGSYNEQFF. The CDR3 DNA is TGTGCCAGCAGCTTGCGAGCGGGAGCAGGCTCCTACAATGAGCAGTTCTTC.

This clonotype was picked up a small number of times. The V gene is TRBV7-2, the J gene TRBJ1-5; 7 nucleotides line up with TRBD1. The CDR3 runs to 15 residues. Trimming removed 5 bases from V and 6 bases from J; junction bases left unmatched: 10. The V gene's germline CDR1 is SGHTA and CDR2 FQGNSA. CDR3: CASSPRQGGFQPQHF. The CDR3 DNA reads as TGTGCCAGCAGCCCTAGACAGGGAGGATTTCAGCCCCAGCATTTT.

J is TRBJ2-3 and V is TRBV6-2 or TRBV6-3; D ambiguous. V gave up 10 bases and J gave up 5 bases, with 13 bases separating them. CDR1 is MNHEY, CDR2 SVGEGT, per germline. CDR3 size: 12 residues. The CDR3 region is CATSEVVDTQYF. The CDR3, as DNA: TGTGCCACCTCTGAGGTGGTAGATACGCAGTATTTT.

This clonotype was observed a few times. This sequence joins TRBV28 and TRBJ1-4; D is ambiguous. CDR3 length: 12 residues. Trimming removed 8 bases at V and 8 bases at J, with 12 bases between. Per germline, CDR1 MDHEN and CDR2 SYDVKM. For the CDR3, the DNA is TGTGCCAGCGGAGCTTTTGACGAAAAACTGTTTTTT. Protein product: CASGAFDEKLFF.

The gene calls are TRBV5-1 and TRBJ1-1; 9 bases fit TRBD1. Per the germline V gene, CDR1 is SGHRS and CDR2 is YFSETQ. V lost 4 bases, J lost 1 base, and 8 bases stayed unmatched. The CDR3 is 16 residues long. DNA of the CDR3: TGCGCCAGCAGCGCGCTGACGGGACAGGGGAACACTGAAGCTTTCTTT. Translation gives CASSALTGQGNTEAFF.

This clonotype was seen more than once but under ten times. The chain employs TRBV27 and TRBJ2-5; TRBD2 aligns across 7 bases. CDR1 is MNHEY, CDR2 SMNVEV, per germline (reference sequence). V was pared by 7 bases and J by 4 bases, with 15 bases of the junction left unmatched. The CDR3 extends over 16 amino acids. The CDR3 bases are TGTGCCAGCAACCCGCAGGGTCGACTAGCTCCAGAGACCCAGTACTTC. Translating gives CASNPQGRLAPETQYF.

The V gene is TRBV2, the J gene TRBJ2-1; 9 bases are shared with TRBD1. The germline V gene encodes CDR1 SNHLY and CDR2 FYNNEI. This CDR3 has 18 residues. V lost 2 bases and J lost 1; bases outside the gene matches: 9. The DNA for the CDR3 is TGTGCCAGCAGTGAAAACCGGGGACAGGGACCATCCTACAATGAGCAGTTCTTC. This sequence encodes CASSENRGQGPSYNEQFF.

J is TRBJ2-4 and V is TRBV5-1, with D maybe TRBD1 (5 bases). Germline CDR1 is SGHRS and CDR2 is YFSETQ. V was shortened by 3 bases and J by 6 bases, with 10 bases between the two germline ends. This CDR3 has 13 amino acids. This chain's CDR3 is CASSSRVGNIQYF. DNA for the CDR3: TGCGCCAGCAGCTCCAGGGTTGGAAACATTCAGTACTTC.

V usage is TRBV20-1 and J usage is TRBJ2-7, with TRBD2 as a possible D gene (5 bases). V lost 6 bases, J lost 5 bases, and 17 bases lay in between. The CDR3 is 13 residues long. Germline V CDR1 and CDR2: DFQATT, SNEGSKA (reference sequence). CDR3 region: CSATSPSRDEQYF. The CDR3 region has the DNA TGCAGTGCAACGAGTCCTAGCCGCGACGAGCAGTACTTC.

This chain connects TRBV20-1 to TRBJ2-1, with D hard to call. The CDR3 totals 15 residues. V gave up 3 bases and J gave up 5 bases, with 17 bases separating them. Germline CDR1 reads DFQATT; CDR2 reads SNEGSKA (reference sequence). CDR3 bases: TGCAGTGCTAGCGCACACCTTGCCGATAACAATGAGCAGTTCTTC. Protein product: CSASAHLADNNEQFF.

There are a few counts of this clonotype. The gene calls are TRBV20-1 and TRBJ2-3, with D perhaps TRBD2 (5 bases). Germline CDR1 reads DFQATT; CDR2 reads SNEGSKA (reference sequence). The length of the CDR3 is 14 residues. Between the trimmed V and J ends, which lost 5 bases and 2 bases, there was a span of 14 bases. As DNA, the CDR3 is TGCAGTGCTCCCTGGAGGCAGGACACAGATACGCAGTATTTT. Its translation: CSAPWRQDTDTQYF.

The V and J genes are TRBV20-1 and TRBJ2-1; 9 nucleotides match TRBD2. The ends lost 7 bases at V and 7 bases at J; junction bases unmatched: 14. The CDR3 runs to 15 residues. CDR1 and CDR2 (germline): DFQATT, SNEGSKA (reference sequence). The CDR3 loop reads CSGSGRALERNEQFF. The CDR3 DNA reads TGCAGTGGTAGCGGGAGAGCCTTGGAGAGAAATGAGCAGTTCTTC.

This clonotype was observed a handful of times. The V and J genes are TRBV20-1 and TRBJ2-3; 16 bases fit TRBD2. The CDR3 runs to 18 residues. V lost 3 bases and J lost 4; bases outside the gene matches: 10. Germline lookup yields CDR1 DFQATT and CDR2 SNEGSKA (reference sequence). CDR3 bases: TGCAGTGCTAGGCCCGAGGAGGGACTAGCGGGAGGGTCAGATACGCAGTATTTT. Residues: CSARPEEGLAGGSDTQYF.

This clonotype was recorded a few times. This chain connects TRBV27 to TRBJ1-6; D is undetermined. This CDR3 comprises 16 residues. Trimming left V 5 bases short and J 7 bases short, with 18 bases between. Germline V gene sequence: CDR1 MNHEY, CDR2 SMNVEV (reference sequence). The CDR3 region is CASSQLARLENSPLHF. The CDR3 DNA follows: TGTGCCAGCAGTCAGTTGGCCCGATTGGAGAATTCACCCCTCCACTTT.

This clonotype was seen more than once but under ten times. V gene TRBV6-5 combines with J gene TRBJ2-5, with 8 bases that match TRBD2. Germline V lookup: CDR1 MNHEY, CDR2 SVGAGI. V was clipped by 2 bases and J by 1 base; unmatched bases: 6. The length of the CDR3 is 16 residues. The CDR3 spells CASSYGIAGFQETQYF. The CDR3 bases are TGTGCCAGCAGTTACGGAATAGCGGGATTCCAAGAGACCCAGTACTTC.